This T cell receptor (beta chain) was recorded in a study of beta chain features in type 1 diabetes. Background on the study: Comparable age, gender and cell yields were observed in patients relative to healthy donors.

Investigators reverse transcribed all isolated RNA, so they sequenced expressed TCRB transcripts. Mean read depth for naive, central memory and regulatory T cell samples was about 3.6 million reads. The protocol was immunoSEQ multiplex PCR, while the TCRdb copy is restricted to in-frame clones and leaves out a portion. In the table there are roughly 730,000 clones, around 15% of which are singletons. This clone has just a few counts. Its antigen is still unknown. General study points: In cDNA sequencing, cells with high TCR expression could be over-represented. Researchers could not determine here whether HLA type influences TCRB rearrangement. TCRB CDR3s from Type 1 diabetes patients were moderately but significantly shorter in all four CD4+ subsets.

V gave up 6 bases and J gave up 2 bases, with 16 bases separating them. Germline CDR1 is SQVTM and CDR2 is ANQGSEA. The length of the CDR3 is 14 residues. This receptor was identified in a man aged 18 to 29 with type 1 diabetes. Sample: naive CD4+ T cells from blood. V is TRBV29-1 and J is TRBJ1-2; D might be TRBD1 (6 bases). CDR3 DNA sequence: TGCAGCGTAAACAGGGATTCCTCCAACTATGGCTACACCTTC. Encoded protein: CSVNRDSSNYGYTF.